Given below is one T cell receptor beta chain in context. The target antigen is unknown. Here immunoSEQ multiplex PCR was the method, and the copy in TCRdb shows in-frame clones only, minus some. This sample yields around 70,000 clones, of which around 90% are seen a single time; approximately 2.7% belongs to the top ten. Germline values: CDR1 MGHRA, CDR2 YSYEKL. Trimming at V came to 1 base and at J to 4 bases, leaving 8 bases not matched to a gene. The CDR3 extends over 17 amino acids. This entry is derived from a study of graft-versus-host responses after intestinal transplantation. Study-wide background: Anti-thymocyte globulin induction preceded about 3 years of tacrolimus and steroid maintenance in all recipients.

The study, taken as a whole, reports: Ileal or blood samples showed some GvH clones first, and such clones were also found in recipient marrow.

This TCR was recovered from a human donor who received an intestinal transplant. Sequencing used unstimulated CD8+ T cells sorted from spleen or lymph node cells, obtained before intestinal transplant. The rearrangement links TRBV4-1 to TRBJ2-2; TRBD2 matches at 8 bases. The CDR3 region is CASSQGSGGGRTGELFF. The CDR3 DNA is TGCGCCAGCAGCCAAGGTTCCGGGGGGGGACGCACCGGGGAGCTGTTTTTT.